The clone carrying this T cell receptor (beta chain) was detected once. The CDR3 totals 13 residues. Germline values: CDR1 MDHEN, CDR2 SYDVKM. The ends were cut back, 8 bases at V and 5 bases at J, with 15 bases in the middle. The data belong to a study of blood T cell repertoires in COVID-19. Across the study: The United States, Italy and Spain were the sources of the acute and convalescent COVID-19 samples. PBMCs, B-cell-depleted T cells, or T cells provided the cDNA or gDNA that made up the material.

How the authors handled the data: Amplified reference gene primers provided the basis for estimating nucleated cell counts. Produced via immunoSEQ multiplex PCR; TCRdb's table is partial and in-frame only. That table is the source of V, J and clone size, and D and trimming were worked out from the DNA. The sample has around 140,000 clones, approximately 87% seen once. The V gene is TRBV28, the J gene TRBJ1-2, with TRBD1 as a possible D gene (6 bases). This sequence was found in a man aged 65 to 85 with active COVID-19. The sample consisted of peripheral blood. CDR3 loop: CASGTTGSYGYTF. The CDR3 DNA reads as TGTGCCAGCGGGACTACAGGGTCTTATGGCTACACCTTC.